The 21 T cell receptor beta chains in this list originate from one sample, sequenced in a study of shared T cell receptors in the human thymus. Profiling relied on immunoSEQ multiplex PCR, and the TCRdb table lists in-frame clones only, not all of them. The table shows under 850,000 clones, with roughly 90% occurring only once. This sample also appeared in a second study, on human thymus T cells.

The specimen was thymocytes. These receptors were obtained from a boy in the first two years of life with a congenital heart defect.

The V gene is TRBV2, the J gene TRBJ2-3; the match to TRBD2 covers 13 bases. The CDR3 has 19 residues. Germline values: CDR1 SNHLY, CDR2 FYNNEI. V was pared by 2 bases and J by 3 bases, with 11 bases of the junction left unmatched. The CDR3 DNA reads TGTGCCAGCAGTGAATGTTGGACTAGCGGGAGCGGATTAACAGATACGCAGTATTTT. Translation: CASSECWTSGSGLTDTQYF.

This clone was seen a few times. V is TRBV7-9 and J is TRBJ2-7, with 8 bases aligning to TRBD1. CDR1 is SEHNR, CDR2 FQNEAQ, per germline (reference sequence). Trimming at V came to 5 bases and at J to 4 bases, leaving 16 bases not matched to a gene. The CDR3 length is 17 residues. The CDR3 is CASSPPPSRQGAYEQYF. For the CDR3, the DNA is TGTGCCAGCAGCCCACCCCCGTCCCGGCAGGGGGCATACGAGCAGTACTTC.

This sequence joins TRBV4-3 and TRBJ2-3; TRBD2 agrees at 9 bases. After removal of 2 bases from V and 6 bases from J, the junction contained 9 bases not matched to a gene. Germline CDR1 is LGHNA and CDR2 is YSLEER. The CDR3 has 16 amino acids. The CDR3 sequence is CASSQTLRGTSDTQYF. CDR3 nucleotide sequence: TGCGCCAGCAGCCAAACGCTTAGGGGGACTAGCGATACGCAGTATTTT.

The chain is built from TRBV7-8 and TRBJ1-5; tentative D call: TRBD1 (6 bases). CDR1 SGHVS and CDR2 FQNEAQ come from the germline V gene. V shed 1 base and J shed 0 bases, with 13 bases lying between them. This CDR3 is 17 amino acids long. In nucleotides, the CDR3 is TGTGCCAGCAGCTTAGACAGGGCTGGGGTTAGCAATCAGCCCCAGCATTTT. This sequence encodes CASSLDRAGVSNQPQHF.

This clone has only a few counts. The rearrangement joins TRBV19 to TRBJ2-7, with D maybe TRBD2 (6 bases). Looked up from germline, CDR1 is LNHDA and CDR2 is SQIVND (reference sequence). With 6 bases removed from V and 0 bases from J, the gap between germline ends came to 15 bases. The CDR3 has 15 amino acids. CDR3 sequence reads: CASSPYSGSSYEQYF. The CDR3 DNA reads TGTGCCAGTAGCCCATATAGCGGTAGCTCCTACGAGCAGTACTTC.

This chain connects TRBV10-1 to TRBJ1-1; maybe TRBD1 (5 bases). V gave up 5 bases and J gave up 5 bases, with 15 bases separating them. Germline CDR1 reads WNHNN; CDR2 reads SYGVQD (reference sequence). The CDR3 covers 14 residues. Here the CDR3 DNA reads TGCGCCAGCAGTCAGGGTACCCCGGAAACTGAAGCTTTCTTT. It encodes CASSQGTPETEAFF.

The V and J genes are TRBV13 and TRBJ1-2; D remains unclear. Germline loops: CDR1 PRHDT, CDR2 FYEKMQ (reference sequence). With 1 base removed from V and 4 bases from J, the gap between germline ends came to 10 bases. This CDR3 has 14 residues. CDR3 protein: CASSLAVAVYGYTF. CDR3 nucleotide sequence: TGTGCCAGCAGCTTAGCCGTGGCGGTCTATGGCTACACCTTC.

The genes are TRBV4-1 and TRBJ2-5, with D unclear. Germline V gene data show CDR1 as MGHRA and CDR2 as YSYEKL. This CDR3 is 15 amino acids long. The V end lost 3 bases, the J end lost 3 bases, and 14 bases lay between the germline ends. The CDR3 DNA reads as TGCGCCAGCAGCCACTACGTGCGTTCGGAAGAGACCCAGTACTTC. It specifies CASSHYVRSEETQYF.

The J gene is TRBJ2-1, the V gene TRBV4-2; 15 positions match TRBD2. CDR1 is LGHNA and CDR2 is YNFKEQ in the germline V gene. V lost 1 base and J lost 9; bases outside the gene matches: 1. The CDR3 is made up of 15 amino acids. CDR3 in amino acids: CASSQGTSGRAEQFF. The CDR3 DNA reads as TGTGCCAGCAGCCAAGGGACTAGCGGGAGGGCTGAGCAGTTCTTC.

This clone was detected once. This chain connects TRBV2 to TRBJ1-3; TRBD1 aligns across 11 bases. Germline V gene sequence: CDR1 SNHLY, CDR2 FYNNEI. The junction had 19 bases not matched to a gene; V was cut back by 4 bases and J by 2 bases. CDR3 length: 21 residues. CDR3 sequence (DNA): TGTGCCAGCAGTGCATCCTCCGGGACAGGGGGGGGCCTGACTACTGGAAACACCATATATTTT. Translation gives CASSASSGTGGGLTTGNTIYF.

V gene TRBV6-9 combines with J gene TRBJ1-2; 8 positions agree with TRBD1. Germline assignment: CDR1 MNHGY and CDR2 SVAAGI. Trimming cost V 9 bases and J 3 bases; bases outside gene matches: 6. CDR3 length: 13 residues. The CDR3 nucleotides are TGTGCCAGTACCGGGACAGGAGACTATGGCTACACCTTC. Translating it yields CASTGTGDYGYTF.

The CDR3: CASSWGQGSNQPQHF. For the CDR3, the DNA is TGTGCCAGCAGCTGGGGGCAGGGGAGCAATCAGCCCCAGCATTTT. The chain employs TRBV7-2 and TRBJ1-5, with D maybe TRBD1 (6 bases). Between the trimmed V and J ends, which lost 4 bases and 1 base, there was a span of 11 bases. The CDR3 is 15 residues long. CDR1 SGHTA and CDR2 FQGNSA come from the germline V gene.

J is TRBJ1-3 and V is TRBV29-1; D is unclear. Trimming took off 0 bases at V and 0 bases at J, with 18 bases between the two ends. The V gene's germline CDR1 is SQVTM and CDR2 ANQGSEA. The CDR3 is 18 residues long. The CDR3 reads CSVEEGWREDRSGNTIYF. The CDR3 DNA sequence: TGCAGCGTTGAAGAAGGGTGGCGGGAGGACCGCTCTGGAAACACCATATATTTT.

The genes are TRBV4-3 and TRBJ2-7; 12 bases are a match to TRBD2. In germline, CDR1 is LGHNA, CDR2 YSLEER. V trimming: 0 bases; J trimming: 3 bases; junction bases outside the gene matches: 9. This CDR3 is 18 amino acids long. This CDR3 reads CASSQDLPRTSGIYEQYF. CDR3 coding DNA: TGCGCCAGCAGCCAAGATCTTCCTAGGACTAGCGGGATCTACGAGCAGTACTTC.

The chain couples TRBV10-2 to TRBJ2-7; the D is unclear. Deletions cut 0 bases from V and 5 bases from J, with 11 bases between. The CDR3 covers 14 residues. Looked up from germline, CDR1 is WSHSY and CDR2 is SAAADI. The CDR3 protein is CASSESLFFHEQYF. In DNA, the CDR3 is TGCGCCAGCAGTGAGTCCCTCTTCTTTCACGAGCAGTACTTC.

The J gene is TRBJ2-7, the V gene TRBV19; TRBD1 agrees at 9 bases. The J segment lost 5 bases and the V segment lost 1 base, leaving 6 bases of the junction unmatched. The CDR3 is 15 amino acids. Germline CDR1 reads LNHDA; CDR2 reads SQIVND (reference sequence). CDR3 protein: CASSIVGQGLDEQYF. For the CDR3, the DNA is TGTGCCAGTAGTATAGTGGGACAGGGCCTCGACGAGCAGTACTTC.

V is TRBV11-3 and J is TRBJ2-7, with 8 bases identical to TRBD1. V was clipped by 3 bases and J by 6 bases; unmatched bases: 10. CDR1 is SGHNT, CDR2 YENEEA, per germline. The CDR3 is 15 amino acids. The CDR3 DNA is TGTGCCAGCAGCTTCGGCAGGGGGCCGCTTAGCGAGCAGTACTTC. This translates into CASSFGRGPLSEQYF.

The chain uses TRBV30 and TRBJ2-1; TRBD2 agrees at 9 bases. CDR3 length: 17 amino acids. With 0 bases clipped from V and 7 bases from J, the junction kept 13 bases outside the gene matches. From germline, CDR1 is GTSNPN and CDR2 SVGIG (reference sequence). CDR3 in amino acids: CAWSVIGSGRRGNEQFF. As DNA, the CDR3 is TGTGCCTGGAGTGTAATCGGGAGCGGGAGGAGGGGAAATGAGCAGTTCTTC.

The DNA of the CDR3 is TGTGCCAGCTCACCCGTACTAGCGGGTGTGGCCACAGATACGCAGTATTTT. It yields the protein CASSPVLAGVATDTQYF. This chain links TRBV18 with TRBJ2-3; 9 nucleotides align to TRBD2. The V gene's germline CDR1 is KGHSH and CDR2 LQKENI. The CDR3 is 17 residues long. J gave up 2 bases and V 3 bases, and 9 bases lay outside the gene matches.

The CDR3 loop is CAISERTGPKNIQYF. The CDR3 coding sequence is TGTGCCATCAGTGAGAGGACAGGCCCCAAAAACATTCAGTACTTC. This rearrangement joins TRBV10-3 to TRBJ2-4, with 7 bases matching TRBD1. Germline V gives CDR1 ENHRY, CDR2 SYGVKD. The CDR3 runs 15 residues. With 2 bases clipped from V and 2 bases from J, the junction kept 3 bases outside the gene matches.

This clone has more than one count but fewer than ten. This chain links TRBV12-5 with TRBJ2-7; 7 nucleotides match TRBD1. Looked up from germline, CDR1 is LGHNT and CDR2 is FRNRAP. V lost 3 bases to trimming and J lost 2 bases; unmatched junction nucleotides: 7. The CDR3 consists of 15 residues. CDR3 amino acids: CASGFLHGQAYEQYF. The DNA for the CDR3 is TGTGCTAGTGGTTTTCTCCACGGACAGGCCTACGAGCAGTACTTC.